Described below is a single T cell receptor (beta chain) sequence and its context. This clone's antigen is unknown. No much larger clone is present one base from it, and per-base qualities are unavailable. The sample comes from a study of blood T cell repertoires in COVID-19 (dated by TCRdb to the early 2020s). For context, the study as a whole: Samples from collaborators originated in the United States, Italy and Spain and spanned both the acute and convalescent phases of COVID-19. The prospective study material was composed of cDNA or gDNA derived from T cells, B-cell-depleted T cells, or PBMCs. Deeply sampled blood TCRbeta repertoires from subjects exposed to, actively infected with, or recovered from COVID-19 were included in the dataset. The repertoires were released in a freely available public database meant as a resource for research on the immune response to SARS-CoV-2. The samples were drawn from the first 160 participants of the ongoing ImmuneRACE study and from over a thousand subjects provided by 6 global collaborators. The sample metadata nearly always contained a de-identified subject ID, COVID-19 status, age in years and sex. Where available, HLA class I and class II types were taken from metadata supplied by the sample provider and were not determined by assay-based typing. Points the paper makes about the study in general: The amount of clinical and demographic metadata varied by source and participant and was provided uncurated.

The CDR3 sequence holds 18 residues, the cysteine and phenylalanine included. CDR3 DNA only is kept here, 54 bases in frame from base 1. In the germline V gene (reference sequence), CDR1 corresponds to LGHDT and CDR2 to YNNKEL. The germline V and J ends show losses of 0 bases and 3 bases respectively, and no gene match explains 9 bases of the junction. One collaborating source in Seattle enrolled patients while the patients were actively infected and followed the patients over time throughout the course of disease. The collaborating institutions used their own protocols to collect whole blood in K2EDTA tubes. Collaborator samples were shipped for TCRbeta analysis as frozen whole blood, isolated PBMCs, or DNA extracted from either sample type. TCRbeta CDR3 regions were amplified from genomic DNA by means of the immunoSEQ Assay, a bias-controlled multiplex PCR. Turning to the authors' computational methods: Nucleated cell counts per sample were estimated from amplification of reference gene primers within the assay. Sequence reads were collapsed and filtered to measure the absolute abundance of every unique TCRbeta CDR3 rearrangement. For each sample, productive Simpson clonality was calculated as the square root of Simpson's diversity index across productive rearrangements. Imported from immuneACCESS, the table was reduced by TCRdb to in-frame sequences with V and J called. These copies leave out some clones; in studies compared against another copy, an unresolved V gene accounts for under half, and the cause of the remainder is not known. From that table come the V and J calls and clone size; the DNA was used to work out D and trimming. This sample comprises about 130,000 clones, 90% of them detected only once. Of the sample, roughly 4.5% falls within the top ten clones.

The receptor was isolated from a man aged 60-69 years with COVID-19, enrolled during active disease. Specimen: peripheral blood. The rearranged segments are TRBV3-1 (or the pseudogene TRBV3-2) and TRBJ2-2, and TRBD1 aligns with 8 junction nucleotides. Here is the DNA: TGTGCCAGCAGCCAAGAAGTTTCAGGGGGCCGCGACACCGGGGAGCTGTTTTTT. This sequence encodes CASSQEVSGGRDTGELFF.